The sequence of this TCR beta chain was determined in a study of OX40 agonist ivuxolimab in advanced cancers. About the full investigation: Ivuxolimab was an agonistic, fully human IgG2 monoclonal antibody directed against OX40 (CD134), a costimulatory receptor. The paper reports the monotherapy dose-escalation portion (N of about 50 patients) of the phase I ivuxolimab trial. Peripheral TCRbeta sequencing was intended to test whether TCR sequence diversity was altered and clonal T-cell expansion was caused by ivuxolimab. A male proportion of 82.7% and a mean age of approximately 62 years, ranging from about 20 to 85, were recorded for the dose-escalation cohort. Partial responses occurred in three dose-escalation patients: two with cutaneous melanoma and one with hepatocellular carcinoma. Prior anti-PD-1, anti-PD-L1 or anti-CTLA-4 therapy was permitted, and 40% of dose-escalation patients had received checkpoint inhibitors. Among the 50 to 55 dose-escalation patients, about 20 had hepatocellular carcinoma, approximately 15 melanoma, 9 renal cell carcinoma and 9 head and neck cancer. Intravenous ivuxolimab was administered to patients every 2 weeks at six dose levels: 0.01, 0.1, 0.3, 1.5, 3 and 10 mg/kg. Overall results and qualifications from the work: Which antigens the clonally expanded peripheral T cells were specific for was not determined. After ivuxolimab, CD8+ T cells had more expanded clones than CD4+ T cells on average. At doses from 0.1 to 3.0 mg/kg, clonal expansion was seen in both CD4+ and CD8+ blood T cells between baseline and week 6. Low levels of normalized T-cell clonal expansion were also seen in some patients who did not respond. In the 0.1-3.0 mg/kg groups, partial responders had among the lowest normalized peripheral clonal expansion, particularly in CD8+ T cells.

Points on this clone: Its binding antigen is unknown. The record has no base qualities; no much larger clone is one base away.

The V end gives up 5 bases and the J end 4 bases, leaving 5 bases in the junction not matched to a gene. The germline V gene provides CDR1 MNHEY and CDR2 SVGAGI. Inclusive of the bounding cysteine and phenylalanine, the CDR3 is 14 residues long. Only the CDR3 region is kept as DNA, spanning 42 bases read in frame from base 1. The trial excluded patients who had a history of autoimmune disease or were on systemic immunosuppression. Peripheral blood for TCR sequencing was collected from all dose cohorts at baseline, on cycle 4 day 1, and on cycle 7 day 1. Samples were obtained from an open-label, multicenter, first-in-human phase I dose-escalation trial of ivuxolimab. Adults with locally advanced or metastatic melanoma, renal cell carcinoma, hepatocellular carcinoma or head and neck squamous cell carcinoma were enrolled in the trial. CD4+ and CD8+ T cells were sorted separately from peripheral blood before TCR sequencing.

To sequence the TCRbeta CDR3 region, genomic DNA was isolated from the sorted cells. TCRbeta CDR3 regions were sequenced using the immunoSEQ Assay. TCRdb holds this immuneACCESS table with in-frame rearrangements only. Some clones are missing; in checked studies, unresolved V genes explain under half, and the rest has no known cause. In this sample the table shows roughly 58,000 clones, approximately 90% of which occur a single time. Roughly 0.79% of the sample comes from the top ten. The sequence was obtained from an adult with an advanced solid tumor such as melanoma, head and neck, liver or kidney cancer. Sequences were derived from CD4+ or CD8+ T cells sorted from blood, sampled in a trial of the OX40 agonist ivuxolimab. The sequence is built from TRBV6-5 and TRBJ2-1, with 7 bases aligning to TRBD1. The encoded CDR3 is CASSLSDRYNEQFF. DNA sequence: TGTGCCAGCAGTCTCTCGGACAGGTACAATGAGCAGTTCTTC.